This TCR beta chain was sequenced in a study of blood T cells in healthy people across ages. Study-wide results and limits: Donor CMV status, an unknown factor, possibly confounded changes in expanded clonotypes.

Many counts were recorded for this clonotype. As yet, its antigen is unknown. Sample-barcoded 5' priming and a J-beta primer mix drove a second PCR of about 7 to 12 cycles. TCRdb processed the 5' RACE reads anew with MiXCR; each CDR3 protein has one entry. The sample contains about 680,000 distinct CDR3 sequences, approximately 49% of which appear only once. In germline, CDR1 is LGHNA, CDR2 YNFKEQ. The CDR3 runs 15 residues. V was trimmed by 3 bases and J by 0 bases, leaving 12 bases between them. The sequence came from a woman aged 55-70 years in good health. This chain uses TRBV4-2 with TRBJ2-7; no firm D call. The sample was blood. The CDR3 loop reads CASSQGTQSSYEQYF. The CDR3 bases are TGTGCCAGCAGCCAGGGAACTCAGAGCTCCTACGAGCAGTACTTC.